This T cell receptor beta chain originates from a study of blood T cell repertoires in COVID-19. Study information: Acute-phase and convalescent COVID-19 samples originated in the United States, Italy and Spain. Sources were T cells, B-cell-depleted T cells, or PBMCs; the material itself was cDNA or gDNA.

Followed longitudinally, the Seattle patients had been enrolled during active infection. The CDR3 runs 16 residues. Germline values: CDR1 LNHDA, CDR2 SQIVND (reference sequence). The V gene end was trimmed by 4 bases and the J gene end by 2 bases; junction bases not matched to a gene: 7. Original processing methods: Amplification of reference gene primers provided the estimated nucleated cell counts. Assay used: immunoSEQ multiplex PCR; TCRdb lists only in-frame clones, some missing. V, J and clone size reflect that table, while D and trimming were determined from the DNA. The table shows more than 45,000 clones, with 85% to 90% occurring only once.

This TCR was sampled from a woman aged 55-70 years with COVID-19, enrolled during active disease. This chain links TRBV19 with TRBJ1-1; 10 bases line up with TRBD1. The sequencing input was peripheral blood. DNA for the CDR3: TGTGCCAGTAGTAGGCGGACAGGGGGAATTAACACTGAAGCTTTCTTT. Protein: CASSRRTGGINTEAFF. Full variable domain (rest looked up from reference TRBV19 and TRBJ1-1): DGGITQSPKYLFRKEGQNVTLSCEQNLNHDAMYWYRQDPGQGLRLIYYSQIVNDFQKGDIAEGYSVSREKKESFPLTVTSAQKNPTAFYLCASSRRTGGINTEAFFGQGTRLTVV.